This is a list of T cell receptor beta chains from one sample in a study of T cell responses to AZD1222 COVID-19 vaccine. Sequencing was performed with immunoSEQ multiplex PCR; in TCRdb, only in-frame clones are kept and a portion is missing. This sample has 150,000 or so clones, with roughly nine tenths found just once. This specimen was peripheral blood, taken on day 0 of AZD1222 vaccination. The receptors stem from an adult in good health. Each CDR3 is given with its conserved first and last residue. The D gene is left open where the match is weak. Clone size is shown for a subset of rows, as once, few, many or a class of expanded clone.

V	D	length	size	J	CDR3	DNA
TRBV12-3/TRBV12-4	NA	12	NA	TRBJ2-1	CASSFLGPEQFF	TGTGCCAGCAGTTTTCTGGGGCCTGAGCAGTTCTTC
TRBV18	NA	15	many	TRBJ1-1	CASSPRQVMNTEAFF	TGTGCCAGCTCACCTAGACAGGTAATGAACACTGAAGCTTTCTTT
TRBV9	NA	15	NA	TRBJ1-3	CASSRSPPQGNTIYF	TGTGCCAGCAGCCGAAGCCCCCCACAAGGAAACACCATATATTTT
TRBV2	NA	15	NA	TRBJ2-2	CASSESWGRTGELFF	TGTGCCAGCAGTGAAAGCTGGGGACGGACCGGGGAGCTGTTTTTT
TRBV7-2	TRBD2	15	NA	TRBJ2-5	CASSLVAGGRETQYF	TGTGCCAGCAGCTTAGTAGCGGGGGGGCGAGAGACCCAGTACTTC
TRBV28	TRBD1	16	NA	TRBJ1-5	CASRLRDSAFNQPQHF	TGTGCCAGCAGGCTCCGGGACAGTGCGTTTAATCAGCCCCAGCATTTT
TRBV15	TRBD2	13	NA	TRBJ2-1	CATMSGGINEQFF	TGTGCCACCATGAGCGGGGGGATCAATGAGCAGTTCTTC
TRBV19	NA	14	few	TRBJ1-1	CASSVGLTDTEAFF	TGTGCCAGTAGTGTGGGTTTAACGGACACTGAAGCTTTCTTT
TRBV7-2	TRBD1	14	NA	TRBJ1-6	CASSYGTGESPLHF	TGTGCCAGCAGCTACGGGACAGGGGAATCACCCCTCCACTTT
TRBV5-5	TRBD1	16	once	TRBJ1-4	CASSLGPGTGYEKLFF	TGTGCCAGCAGCTTGGGCCCCGGGACAGGGTATGAAAAACTGTTTTTT
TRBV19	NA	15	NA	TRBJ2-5	CASSIRDRMRETQYF	TGTGCCAGTAGTATCCGGGACCGGATGCGGGAGACCCAGTACTTC
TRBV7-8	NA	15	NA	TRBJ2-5	CASSLGFTVQETQYF	TGTGCCAGCAGCTTGGGTTTTACGGTCCAAGAGACCCAGTACTTC
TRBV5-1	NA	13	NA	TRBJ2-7	CASSSGPTDEQYF	TGCGCCAGCAGCTCGGGACCCACGGACGAGCAGTACTTC
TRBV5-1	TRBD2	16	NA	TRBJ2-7	CASSLVSGGAFDEQYF	TGCGCCAGCAGCTTGGTTAGCGGGGGGGCCTTCGACGAGCAGTACTTC
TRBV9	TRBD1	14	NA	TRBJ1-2	CASSVLWTGEGYTF	TGTGCCAGCAGCGTACTATGGACAGGGGAGGGCTACACCTTC
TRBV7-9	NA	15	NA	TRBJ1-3	CASSRQQIGGNTIYF	TGTGCCAGCAGCCGTCAGCAGATCGGGGGAAACACCATATATTTT
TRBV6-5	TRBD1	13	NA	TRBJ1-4	CAYRDSLNEKLFF	TGTGCCTACCGGGACAGCCTAAATGAAAAACTGTTTTTT
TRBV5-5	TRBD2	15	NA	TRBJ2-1	CASSLGGGPYNEQFF	TGTGCCAGCAGCTTGGGCGGGGGACCTTACAATGAGCAGTTCTTC
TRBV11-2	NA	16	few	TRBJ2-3	CASSLVGGAPTDTQYF	TGTGCCAGCAGCTTAGTGGGGGGGGCGCCCACAGATACGCAGTATTTT
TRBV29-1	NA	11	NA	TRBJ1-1	CSVEGNTEAFF	TGCAGCGTTGAAGGGAACACTGAAGCTTTCTTT
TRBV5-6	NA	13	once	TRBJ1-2	CASSAGTAHGYTF	TGTGCCAGCAGCGCCGGGACGGCCCATGGCTACACCTTC
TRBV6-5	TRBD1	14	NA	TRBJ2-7	CASRKGQGGYEQYF	TGTGCCAGCAGAAAAGGACAGGGGGGTTACGAGCAGTACTTC
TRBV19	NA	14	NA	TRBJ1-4	CASTDRSENEKLFF	TGTGCCAGCACTGACAGGTCCGAGAATGAAAAACTGTTTTTT
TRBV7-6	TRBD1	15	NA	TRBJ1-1	CASSPRTGGNTEAFF	TGTGCCAGCAGCCCAAGGACAGGGGGGAACACTGAAGCTTTCTTT
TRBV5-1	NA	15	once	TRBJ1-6	CASQTGGVYNSPLHF	TGCGCCAGCCAAACTGGGGGAGTTTATAATTCACCCCTCCACTTT
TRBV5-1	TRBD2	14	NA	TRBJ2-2	CAIKRGPNTGELFF	TGCGCCATCAAGCGGGGTCCGAACACCGGGGAGCTGTTTTTT
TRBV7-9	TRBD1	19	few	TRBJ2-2	CASSLGGWRTGSNTGELFF	TGTGCCAGCAGCTTAGGCGGTTGGCGGACAGGATCGAACACCGGGGAGCTGTTTTTT
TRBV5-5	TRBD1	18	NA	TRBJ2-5	CASSLVTGGQIPLETQYF	TGTGCCAGCAGCTTGGTGACAGGGGGCCAGATTCCTCTTGAGACCCAGTACTTC
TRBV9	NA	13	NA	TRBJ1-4	CASSTGQLEKLFF	TGTGCCAGCAGCACCGGACAGCTTGAAAAACTGTTTTTT
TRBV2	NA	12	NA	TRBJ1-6	CASLRAGPPLHF	TGTGCCAGCCTTCGGGCAGGGCCACCCCTCCACTTT
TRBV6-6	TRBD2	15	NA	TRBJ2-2	CASMAGGQRGGELFF	TGTGCCAGCATGGCGGGGGGGCAAAGAGGCGGGGAGCTGTTTTTT
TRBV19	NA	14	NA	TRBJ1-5	CASSMAGDRQPQHF	TGTGCCAGTAGTATGGCAGGGGATCGTCAGCCCCAGCATTTT
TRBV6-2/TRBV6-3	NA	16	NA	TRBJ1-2	CASTPFPRGGNYGYTF	TGTGCCAGCACCCCTTTTCCCCGGGGAGGAAACTATGGCTACACCTTC
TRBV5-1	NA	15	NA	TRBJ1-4	CASSLGGALNEKLFF	TGCGCCAGCAGCTTGGGAGGGGCCCTTAATGAAAAACTGTTTTTT
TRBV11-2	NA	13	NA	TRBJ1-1	CASSLDLRATAFF	TGTGCCAGCAGCTTAGACCTGAGGGCCACGGCTTTCTTT
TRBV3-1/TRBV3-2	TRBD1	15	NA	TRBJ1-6	CASSANPQGNSPLHF	TGTGCCAGCAGCGCCAACCCACAGGGGAATTCACCCCTCCACTTT
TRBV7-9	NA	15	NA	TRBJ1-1	CASSLMSGMNTEAFF	TGTGCCAGCAGCTTAATGTCAGGGATGAACACTGAAGCTTTCTTT
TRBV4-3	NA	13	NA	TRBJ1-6	CASSQPGQSPLHF	TGCGCCAGCAGCCAACCCGGCCAGTCACCCCTCCACTTT
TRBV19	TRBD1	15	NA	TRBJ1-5	CASRKGSQGAQPQHF	TGTGCCAGTAGAAAAGGGTCGCAGGGGGCCCAGCCCCAGCATTTT
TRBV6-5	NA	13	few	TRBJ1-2	CASRPGSDYGYTF	TGTGCCAGCAGGCCCGGTTCCGACTATGGCTACACCTTC
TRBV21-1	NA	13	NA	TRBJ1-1	CASSRQGAAEAFF	TGTGCCAGCAGCCGACAGGGGGCGGCTGAAGCTTTCTTT
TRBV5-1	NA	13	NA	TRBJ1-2	CASSVGSLGGYTF	TGCGCCAGCAGCGTTGGATCACTTGGGGGCTACACCTTC
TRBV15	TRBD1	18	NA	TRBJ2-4	CATSRDSRDRTPKNIQYF	TGTGCCACCAGCAGAGATAGTCGGGACAGGACCCCCAAAAACATTCAGTACTTC
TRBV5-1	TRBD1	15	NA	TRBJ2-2	CASSLGQGMAGELFF	TGCGCCAGCAGCTTGGGACAGGGGATGGCCGGGGAGCTGTTTTTT
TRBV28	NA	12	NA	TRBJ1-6	CASSSRDSPLHF	TGTGCCAGCAGTAGCAGGGATTCACCCCTCCACTTT
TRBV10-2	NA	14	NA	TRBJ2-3	CASSERALTDTQYF	TGCGCCAGCAGTGAACGGGCCCTCACAGATACGCAGTATTTT
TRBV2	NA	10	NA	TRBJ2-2	CASKVGELFF	TGTGCCAGCAAGGTCGGGGAGCTGTTTTTT
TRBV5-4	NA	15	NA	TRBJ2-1	CASSYLGGSYNEQFF	TGTGCCAGCAGCTATCTAGGGGGTTCCTACAATGAGCAGTTCTTC
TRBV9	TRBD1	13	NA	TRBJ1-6	CANTGTGNSPLHF	TGTGCCAATACAGGGACAGGGAATTCACCCCTCCACTTT
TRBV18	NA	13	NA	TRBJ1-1	CASSRGGDTEAFF	TGTGCCAGCTCACGGGGGGGTGACACTGAAGCTTTCTTT
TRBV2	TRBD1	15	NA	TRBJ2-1	CASSEVWTGANEQFF	TGTGCCAGCAGTGAAGTCTGGACAGGGGCTAATGAGCAGTTCTTC
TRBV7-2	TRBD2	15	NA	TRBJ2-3	CASSLWTTSGGAQYF	TGTGCCAGCAGCTTATGGACGACGAGCGGGGGGGCCCAGTATTTT
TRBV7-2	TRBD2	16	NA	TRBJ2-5	CASSQGPAGGSETQYF	TGTGCCAGCAGCCAGGGGCCAGCGGGGGGTTCGGAGACCCAGTACTTC
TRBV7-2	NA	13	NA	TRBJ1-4	CASSRGGWEKLFF	TGTGCCAGCAGCCGGGGGGGCTGGGAAAAACTGTTTTTT
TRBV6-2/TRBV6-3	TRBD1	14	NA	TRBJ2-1	CASSDGQGQGEQFF	TGTGCCAGCAGTGACGGACAGGGACAGGGTGAGCAGTTCTTC
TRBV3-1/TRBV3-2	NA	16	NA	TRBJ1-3	CASSPTHRESGNTIYF	TGTGCCAGCAGCCCCACCCACAGGGAAAGTGGAAACACCATATATTTT
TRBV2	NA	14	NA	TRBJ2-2	CASSDLGDTGELFF	TGTGCCAGCAGCGACTTGGGGGACACCGGGGAGCTGTTTTTT
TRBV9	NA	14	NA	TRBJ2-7	CASSPQGQGYEQYF	TGTGCCAGCAGCCCCCAAGGTCAGGGGTACGAGCAGTACTTC
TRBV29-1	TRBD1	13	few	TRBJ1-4	CSVATGRGEKLFF	TGCAGCGTGGCGACAGGGAGGGGAGAAAAACTGTTTTTT